The present T cell receptor beta chain was sequenced within a study of blood T cell repertoires in COVID-19. Study information: Collection of acute and convalescent COVID-19 samples took place in the United States, Italy and Spain. From T cells, B-cell-depleted T cells, or PBMCs came the material, which was cDNA or gDNA.

Under the authors' procedure: Reference gene primer amplification gave nucleated cell count estimates. The repertoire was sequenced with immunoSEQ multiplex PCR; TCRdb's copy has only in-frame clones and lacks some. The V and J calls and clone size are taken from that table; D and trimming were inferred from the DNA. The data hold 190,000 or so clones, with roughly 89% observed a single time. This clone was recorded a few times. The receptor comes from a woman between 18 and 30 years old who had recovered from COVID-19. The sample consisted of peripheral blood.

The CDR3: CASIHSRDSPLHF. The CDR3 coding sequence is TGTGCCAGCATCCACTCTCGGGATTCACCCCTCCACTTT. V usage is TRBV6-6 and J usage is TRBJ1-6; D is ambiguous. The CDR3 runs to 13 residues. Trimming pared 7 bases from V and 8 bases from J, leaving 12 bases between. CDR1 MNHNY and CDR2 SVGAGI come from the germline V gene (reference sequence).